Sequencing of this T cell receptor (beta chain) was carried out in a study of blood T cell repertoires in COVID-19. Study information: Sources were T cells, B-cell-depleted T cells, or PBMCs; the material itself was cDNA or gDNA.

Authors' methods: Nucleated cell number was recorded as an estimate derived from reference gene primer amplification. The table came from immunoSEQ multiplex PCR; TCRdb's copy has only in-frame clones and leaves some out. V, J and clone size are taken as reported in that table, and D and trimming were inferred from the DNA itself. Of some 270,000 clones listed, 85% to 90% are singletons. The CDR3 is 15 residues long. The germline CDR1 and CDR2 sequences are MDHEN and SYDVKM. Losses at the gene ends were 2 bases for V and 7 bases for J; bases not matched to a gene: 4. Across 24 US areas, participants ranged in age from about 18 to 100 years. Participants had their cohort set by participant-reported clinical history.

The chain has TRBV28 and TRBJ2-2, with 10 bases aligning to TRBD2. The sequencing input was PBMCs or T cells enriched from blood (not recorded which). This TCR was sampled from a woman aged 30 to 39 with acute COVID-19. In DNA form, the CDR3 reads TGTGCCAGCAGTTTACCTAGCGGGAGCGACGGGGAGCTGTTTTTT. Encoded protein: CASSLPSGSDGELFF. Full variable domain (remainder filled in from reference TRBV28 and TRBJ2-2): DVKVTQSSRYLVKRTGEKVFLECVQDMDHENMFWYRQDPGLGLRLIYFSYDVKMKEKGDIPEGYSVSREKKERFSLILESASTNQTSMYLCASSLPSGSDGELFFGEGSRLTVL.